This is a list of T cell receptor beta chains from one sample in a study of human T cells and chemical hapten exposure. TCRdb reprocessed the RACE reads via MiXCR and lists one record per CDR3 protein. This table holds approximately 89,000 distinct CDR3 sequences, roughly 10% found once. The specimen was whole blood, collected in connection with sensitization to the hapten diphenylcyclopropenone (DPC). These receptors originate from a woman in her 30s with alopecia areata. Some clones in this sample may be carry-over from other donors' samples. Each CDR3 is given with its conserved first and last residue. Each record gives: J gene, clone size, V gene, D gene, CDR3 length, CDR3 protein, CDR3 DNA. The D gene is left open where the match is weak. Part of the rows lack a size; the others show once, few, many or a class for expanded clones.

>TRBJ1-6|many|TRBV4-3|TRBD1|17
CASSQVRGQGSFSPLHF
TGCGCCAGCAGCCAAGTCCGAGGACAGGGCTCTTTTTCACCCCTCCACTTT
>TRBJ2-5|few|TRBV12-3/TRBV12-4|NA|13
CASSLGRGETQYF
TGTGCCAGCAGTTTAGGCCGCGGCGAGACCCAGTACTTC
>TRBJ2-5|many|TRBV6-5|TRBD2|19
CATFTRGTSGRANLETQYF
TGTGCCACCTTTACCCGCGGGACTAGCGGGAGAGCCAATTTGGAGACCCAGTACTTC
>TRBJ2-1|many|TRBV4-3|TRBD2|15
CASSRTSGGYNEQFF
TGCGCCAGCTCTCGGACTAGCGGGGGGTACAATGAGCAGTTCTTC
>TRBJ1-1|few|TRBV6-5|TRBD1|14
CASILGQGNTEAFF
TGTGCCAGCATCCTGGGACAGGGAAACACTGAAGCTTTCTTT
>TRBJ2-3|NA|TRBV10-3|NA|14
CAISNSKGTDTQYF
TGTGCCATCAGCAACAGCAAGGGCACAGATACGCAGTATTTT
>TRBJ2-2|NA|TRBV11-2|NA|14
CASSFGLHTGELFF
TGTGCCAGCAGCTTTGGACTTCACACCGGGGAGCTGTTTTTT
>TRBJ1-5|many|TRBV19|NA|16
CASTTYPGVENQPQHF
TGTGCCAGTACCACCTACCCGGGAGTTGAAAATCAGCCCCAGCATTTT
>TRBJ2-5|many|TRBV7-2|NA|14
CASSTRWGESTQYF
TGTGCCAGCAGTACCCGCTGGGGAGAATCGACCCAGTACTTC
>TRBJ2-7|many|TRBV18|NA|15
CASSPPAGGPYEQYF
TGTGCCAGCTCACCCCCGGCAGGGGGGCCCTACGAGCAGTACTTC
>TRBJ1-5|few|TRBV30|NA|14
CAWGRGIGNQPQHF
TGTGCCTGGGGACGAGGGATCGGCAATCAGCCCCAGCATTTT
>TRBJ2-7|NA|TRBV7-9|TRBD2|14
CASSAGTSGNEQYF
TGTGCCAGCAGCGCCGGGACTAGCGGGAACGAGCAGTACTTC
>TRBJ2-3|NA|TRBV28|NA|11
CASSITDTQYF
TGTGCCAGCAGTATCACAGATACGCAGTATTTT
>TRBJ1-5|many|TRBV6-6|NA|16
CASSPEGPQAGGSQHF
TGTGCCAGCAGTCCCGAGGGCCCTCAGGCCGGGGGGTCCCAGCATTTT
>TRBJ1-5|NA|TRBV20-1|NA|14
CSAALWDNNQPQHF
TGCAGTGCCGCCTTATGGGACAACAATCAGCCCCAGCATTTT
>TRBJ2-3|many|TRBV20-1|TRBD2|17
CSARGGGTSGFTDTQYF
TGCAGTGCTAGAGGAGGGGGGACTAGCGGATTCACAGATACGCAGTATTTT
>TRBJ1-1|NA|TRBV6-5|NA|16
CASSYFPGGFNTEAFF
TGTGCCAGCAGTTACTTTCCCGGCGGATTCAACACTGAAGCTTTCTTT
>TRBJ1-2|NA|TRBV28|NA|13
CASSPGQFYGYTF
TGTGCCAGCAGCCCCGGACAATTCTATGGCTACACCTTC
>TRBJ2-1|few|TRBV29-1|NA|12
CSVVLGGNEQFF
TGCAGCGTTGTTCTAGGAGGCAATGAGCAGTTCTTC
>TRBJ1-1|many|TRBV18|NA|15
CASSPKGPVNTEAFF
TGTGCCAGCTCACCGAAGGGACCGGTGAACACTGAAGCTTTCTTT
>TRBJ1-5|many|TRBV7-8|NA|16
CASSLNTGFLDQPQHF
TGTGCCAGCAGCCTTAATACAGGGTTTCTTGATCAGCCCCAGCATTTT
>TRBJ2-3|few|TRBV7-8|NA|14
CASSLGTDTDTQYF
TGTGCCAGCAGCTTAGGGACAGATACAGATACGCAGTATTTT
>TRBJ2-3|many|TRBV7-9|NA|14
CASSLMDVSDTQYF
TGTGCCAGCAGCCTGATGGACGTTTCAGATACGCAGTATTTT
>TRBJ2-1|many|TRBV5-4|NA|16
CASSLGAYSRDNEQFF
TGTGCCAGCAGTCTCGGAGCTTACTCTCGGGACAATGAGCAGTTCTTC
>TRBJ1-2|many|TRBV4-2|TRBD1|14
CASSQFSGTGSYTF
TGTGCCAGCAGCCAATTCTCCGGGACAGGGTCGTACACCTTC
>TRBJ2-7|many|TRBV13|NA|13
CASSFQGTHEQYF
TGTGCCAGCAGCTTTCAGGGGACCCACGAGCAGTACTTC
>TRBJ2-7|many|TRBV10-3|NA|14
CAISRGQGRDEQYF
TGTGCCATCAGCCGAGGGCAGGGACGGGATGAGCAGTACTTC
>TRBJ1-6|NA|TRBV7-6|NA|15
CASRTHTEANSPLHF
TGTGCCAGCAGGACCCATACGGAAGCAAATTCACCCCTCCACTTT
>TRBJ1-5|NA|TRBV5-5|NA|14
CASSLSGLGQPQHF
TGTGCCAGCAGCTTGAGTGGGCTCGGGCAGCCCCAGCATTTT
>TRBJ2-3|many|TRBV29-1|NA|9
CSVEDHPYF
TGCAGCGTTGAGGATCATCCGTATTTT
>TRBJ1-1|few|TRBV29-1|NA|13
CSVELGVTSEAFF
TGCAGCGTTGAACTAGGAGTAACCAGTGAAGCTTTCTTT
>TRBJ2-3|NA|TRBV7-2|NA|13
CASSLVNTDTQYF
TGTGCCAGCAGCTTGGTCAACACAGATACGCAGTATTTT
>TRBJ2-5|many|TRBV7-2|NA|16
CASSLALGAAQETQYF
TGTGCCAGCAGCTTAGCTCTCGGGGCAGCACAAGAGACCCAGTACTTC
>TRBJ2-3|many|TRBV29-1|NA|12
CSAERVTDTQYF
TGCAGCGCCGAACGGGTTACAGATACGCAGTATTTT
>TRBJ2-1|NA|TRBV12-3/TRBV12-4|NA|15
CASSLGPGVVNEQFF
TGTGCCAGCAGTTTAGGCCCGGGAGTCGTAAATGAGCAGTTCTTC
>TRBJ2-2|few|TRBV20-1|TRBD1|16
CSATGTGGADTGELFF
TGCAGTGCAACCGGGACAGGGGGCGCGGACACCGGGGAGCTGTTTTTT
>TRBJ1-1|many|TRBV12-3/TRBV12-4|NA|13
CASSLGRGLEAFF
TGTGCCAGCAGTTTAGGCAGGGGACTTGAAGCTTTCTTT
>TRBJ2-5|few|TRBV2|NA|12
CASRGNQETQYF
TGTGCCAGCAGAGGTAACCAAGAGACCCAGTACTTC
>TRBJ1-5|few|TRBV2|NA|14
CASSEGSPRGPQHF
TGTGCCAGCAGTGAAGGCAGCCCAAGGGGGCCCCAGCATTTT
>TRBJ2-7|NA|TRBV11-2|TRBD2|15
CASSWRASGEYEQYF
TGTGCCAGCAGCTGGAGGGCTAGCGGGGAGTACGAGCAGTACTTC
>TRBJ2-3|many|TRBV20-1|NA|14
CSARDPLGEDTQYF
TGCAGTGCTAGAGACCCTTTGGGTGAGGATACGCAGTATTTT
>TRBJ1-1|NA|TRBV28|NA|12
CASSLLGTEAFF
TGTGCCAGCAGCTTGCTTGGGACTGAAGCTTTCTTT
>TRBJ1-6|few|TRBV20-1|NA|17
CSARPAEGASYNSPLHF
TGCAGTGCTAGACCCGCGGAGGGTGCGTCCTATAATTCACCCCTCCACTTT
>TRBJ2-7|few|TRBV10-3|NA|16
CAISPFLDSSSYEQYF
TGTGCCATCAGCCCGTTTTTGGACTCAAGCTCCTACGAGCAGTACTTC
>TRBJ2-2|few|TRBV7-2|NA|13
CASSLNRGGELFF
TGTGCCAGCAGCTTGAACAGGGGGGGCGAGCTGTTTTTT
>TRBJ2-7|many|TRBV28|NA|15
CASSPRTTPAYEQYF
TGTGCCAGCAGTCCTCGGACTACTCCTGCCTACGAGCAGTACTTC